A single sample is the source of the 21 T cell receptor beta chains below, sequenced in a study of Graves' ophthalmopathy and Graves' hyperthyroidism. Scientists amplified the TCR beta CDR3 regions from RNA transcripts. Second-round multiplex PCR followed a first-round RT-PCR using HTBI primers. TCRdb re-analysed the multiplex PCR reads in MiXCR, keeping a single row per CDR3 protein. The top ten hold roughly 7% of the sample, which has about 380,000 distinct CDR3 sequences, approximately 15% seen once. The specimen sequenced was peripheral blood. The receptors derive from a woman younger than 35 with stable Graves' hyperthyroidism.

This clonotype came up a few times. The chain couples TRBV6-1 to TRBJ1-1; D is perhaps TRBD1 (5 bases). The CDR3 consists of 14 residues. Germline V gene sequence: CDR1 MNHNS, CDR2 SASEGT. The V end was cut by 6 bases, the J end by 4 bases, with 15 bases between. CDR3 bases: TGTGCCAGCAGGGAGTATGGGGGGTTCACTGAAGCTTTCTTT. Its translation is CASREYGGFTEAFF.

This clonotype has ten or more counts. The chain couples TRBV24-1 to TRBJ1-1; 10 bases fit TRBD1. CDR3 length: 13 residues. Trimming cost V 9 bases and J 1 base; bases outside gene matches: 1. Per the germline V gene, CDR1 is KGHDR and CDR2 is SFDVKD. This CDR3 is CATRDRGNTEAFF. CDR3 in DNA: TGTGCCACCCGGGACAGGGGGAACACTGAAGCTTTCTTT.

Notes on this clonotype: The CDR3 ends on some other residue instead of the conserved phenylalanine or tryptophan, so this is likely a read error. The chain employs TRBV12-3 or TRBV12-4 and TRBJ1-6; TRBD1 might be the D (5 bases). This CDR3 has 14 amino acids. V gave up 7 bases and J gave up 4 bases, with 11 bases separating them. The CDR3: CASNPGPYNSPLHL. The CDR3 nucleotides read TGTGCCAGCAACCCGGGACCTTATAATTCACCCCTCCACCTT.

This clonotype was counted ten times or more. The gene calls are TRBV7-2 and TRBJ1-2; D uncertain. CDR3 size: 14 residues. The germline gives CDR1 SGHTA, CDR2 FQGNSA. Trimming took 5 bases from V and 5 from J, leaving 15 bases between them. DNA of the CDR3: TGTGCCAGCAGCCTGACCCTCTCGGGATATGGCTACACCTTC. As protein: CASSLTLSGYGYTF.

In its sample, this clonotype was seen many times. The J gene is TRBJ1-1, the V gene TRBV27; D not certain. CDR3 size: 14 residues. Germline lookup yields CDR1 MNHEY and CDR2 SMNVEV (reference sequence). Trimming left V 7 bases short and J 2 bases short, with 14 bases between. CDR3 sequence: CASIPTPSNTEAFF. CDR3 DNA: TGTGCCAGCATCCCGACACCATCCAACACTGAAGCTTTCTTT.

This clonotype was seen many times. The gene calls are TRBV2 and TRBJ1-2, with D possibly TRBD1 on 6 matching bases. V gave up 2 bases and J gave up 2 bases, with 15 bases separating them. Germline CDR1 is SNHLY and CDR2 is FYNNEI. This CDR3 comprises 16 residues. In nucleotides, the CDR3 is TGTGCCAGCAGTGAAAGTTTAACAGGGAGAAACTATGGCTACACCTTC. Encoded protein: CASSESLTGRNYGYTF.

With respect to this clonotype: It is likely a read error, because the conserved phenylalanine at the end of the CDR3 is missing. The V gene is TRBV7-2, the J gene TRBJ2-5; 8 nucleotides match TRBD2. The germline V gene has CDR1 SGHTA and CDR2 FQGNSA. The J segment lost 2 bases and the V segment lost 5 bases, leaving 4 bases of the junction unmatched. The CDR3 is 14 amino acids. The CDR3: CASSLTSGQETQYS. The CDR3 DNA reads as TGTGCCAGCAGCCTAACTAGCGGTCAAGAGACCCAGTACTCC.

The CDR3 loop is CATSDPGQQEAFF. The CDR3 nucleotides are TGTGCCACCAGTGATCCCGGACAGCAAGAAGCTTTCTTT. The J gene is TRBJ1-1, the V gene TRBV24-1, with D possibly TRBD1 on 6 matching bases. This CDR3 comprises 13 residues. Germline CDR1 is KGHDR and CDR2 is SFDVKD. V was trimmed by 3 bases and J by 8 bases, leaving 12 bases between them.

This clonotype was observed many times. The V call is TRBV27, the J call TRBJ1-2; TRBD1 might be the D (5 bases). This CDR3 has 13 residues. V shed 6 bases and J shed 4 bases, with 12 bases lying between them. Germline CDR1 and CDR2: MNHEY and SMNVEV (reference sequence). CDR3 sequence reads: CASRTGGGYGYTF. The CDR3, as DNA: TGTGCCAGCAGGACCGGGGGAGGCTATGGCTACACCTTC.

This clonotype showed up many times. The genes are TRBV6-2 or TRBV6-3 and TRBJ1-3; D uncertain. The V end was cut by 0 bases, the J end by 0 bases, with 9 bases between. CDR1 is MNHEY and CDR2 is SVGEGT in the germline V gene. There are 16 residues in the CDR3. CDR3 in amino acids: CASSYSRAGSGNTIYF. CDR3 nucleotides: TGTGCCAGCAGTTACTCCCGGGCCGGCTCTGGAAACACCATATATTTT.

This chain joins TRBV11-2 and TRBJ2-5; 12 bases are shared with TRBD1. This CDR3 spans 19 amino acids. The junction had 16 bases not matched to a gene; V was cut back by 3 bases and J by 5 bases. Germline assignment: CDR1 SGHAT and CDR2 FQNNGV. The CDR3 nucleotides are TGTGCCAGCAGCTTCATGATCCGGTCGGGGACAGGGGGCGGGGAGACCCAGTACTTC. As protein: CASSFMIRSGTGGGETQYF.

This clonotype was detected ten times or more. The chain carries TRBV29-1 and TRBJ1-1, with D possibly matching TRBD1 (5 bases). Per the germline V gene, CDR1 is SQVTM and CDR2 is ANQGSEA. The V end was cut by 2 bases, the J end by 4 bases, with 20 bases between. The CDR3 covers 16 residues. CDR3 sequence reads: CSVELWRGPWGTEAFF. CDR3 DNA sequence: TGCAGCGTTGAATTATGGCGGGGCCCGTGGGGCACTGAAGCTTTCTTT. Full variable domain (outside the CDR3, taken from reference TRBV29-1 and TRBJ1-1): SAVISQKPSRDICQRGTSLTIQCQVDSQVTMMFWYRQQPGQSLTLIATANQGSEATYESGFVIDKFPISRPNLTFSTLTVSNMSPEDSSIYLCSVELWRGPWGTEAFFGQGTRLTVV.

This clonotype was detected ten times or more. This chain uses TRBV6-2 or TRBV6-3 with TRBJ1-1; perhaps TRBD1 as D (5 bases). The CDR3 spans 10 residues. With 11 bases removed from V and 3 bases from J, the gap between germline ends came to 7 bases. The germline CDR1 and CDR2 sequences are MNHEY and SVGEGT. The chain's CDR3 is CASRDTEAFF. The CDR3 DNA is TGTGCCTCCAGGGACACTGAAGCTTTCTTT.

This clonotype has at least ten counts. The chain carries TRBV24-1 and TRBJ1-1, with TRBD1 as a possible D gene (6 bases). The germline V gene has CDR1 KGHDR and CDR2 SFDVKD. This CDR3 region has 16 residues. V was clipped by 3 bases and J by 1 base, with 14 bases between them. The CDR3 DNA reads TGTGCCACCAGTGATGCTAAGGTCAGGGGGAACACTGAAGCTTTCTTT. This encodes CATSDAKVRGNTEAFF.

In its sample, this clonotype was seen many times. The V call is TRBV27, the J call TRBJ1-1, with a possible D match to TRBD1 (6 bases). The ends were cut back, 0 bases at V and 4 bases at J, with 9 bases in the middle. There are 14 residues in the CDR3. Germline assignment: CDR1 MNHEY and CDR2 SMNVEV (reference sequence). The DNA for the CDR3 is TGTGCCAGCAGTTTATCTCCAGGGGCCACTGAAGCTTTCTTT. Protein: CASSLSPGATEAFF.

Ten or more counts support this clonotype. This chain uses TRBV25-1 with TRBJ1-2; D not certain. CDR1 is MGHDK and CDR2 is SYGVNS in the germline V gene. This CDR3 has 15 residues. The ends were cut back, 2 bases at V and 1 base at J, with 11 bases in the middle. CDR3 sequence reads: CASSEPGRFNYGYTF. CDR3 DNA sequence: TGTGCCAGCAGTGAACCCGGCAGATTTAACTATGGCTACACCTTC.

V is TRBV28 and J is TRBJ1-1; D unclear. Germline V gene lookup returns CDR1 MDHEN and CDR2 SYDVKM. With 3 bases removed from V and 5 bases from J, the gap between germline ends came to 13 bases. The CDR3 runs 14 residues. The CDR3 here is CASSFTPLRTEAFF. The CDR3 DNA is TGTGCCAGCAGTTTTACTCCCCTTCGGACTGAAGCTTTCTTT.

With respect to this clonotype: A much larger clone is a single base away; this may be a read error. The chain recombines TRBV11-2 with TRBJ1-1; D not resolved. CDR1 is SGHAT, CDR2 FQNNGV, per germline. The CDR3 loop spans 14 amino acids. Here the CDR3 reads CASSGGPVNTEACF. CDR3 DNA sequence: TGTGCCAGCAGCGGCGGGCCGGTGAACACTGAAGCTTGCTTT.

On this clonotype: A much larger clone lies one base from this, so it may be a read error. The chain employs TRBV19 and TRBJ1-1, with 7 bases fitting TRBD1. This CDR3 spans 14 amino acids. The trim removed 10 bases at V and 0 bases at J, leaving 8 bases unmatched. Germline V gives CDR1 LNHDA, CDR2 SQIVND (reference sequence). The CDR3 coding sequence is TGTGCCATTAGGGAAGACAGGGTGAACACTGAAGCTTTCTTT. Protein sequence: CAIREDRVNTEAFF.

The CDR3 DNA reads as TGTGCCACCAGTGACACTAGGGACTACACGAACACCGGGGAGCTGTTTTTT. It translates to CATSDTRDYTNTGELFF. This chain links TRBV24-1 with TRBJ2-2; 7 positions agree with TRBD2. Germline values: CDR1 KGHDR, CDR2 SFDVKD. This CDR3 has 17 residues. Unmatched junction bases numbered 7, after V lost 4 bases and J lost 0 bases.

This clonotype has ten or more counts. The J gene is TRBJ1-1, the V gene TRBV9; D gene unclear. Trimming stripped 0 bases from V and 2 bases from J, with 8 bases between. Germline V gives CDR1 SGDLS, CDR2 YYNGEE. The CDR3 has 14 residues. CDR3 sequence reads: CASSVVDDNTEAFF. In DNA form, the CDR3 reads TGTGCCAGCAGCGTAGTGGACGATAACACTGAAGCTTTCTTT.